Sequencing of this TCR beta chain was carried out in a study of blood T cell repertoires in COVID-19. As processed by the authors: From reference gene primer amplification, estimates of nucleated cell counts were derived. TCRdb keeps only in-frame clones here, not all; method: immunoSEQ multiplex PCR. That table furnishes V, J and clone size, whereas the DNA furnished D and trimming. The sample includes approximately 130,000 clones, about 90% of them seen just once. This CDR3 comprises 14 residues. Per the germline V gene, CDR1 is SGHDT and CDR2 is YYEEEE. The junction had 10 bases not matched to a gene; V was cut back by 7 bases and J by 4 bases.

Sequenced material: peripheral blood. This TCR came from a woman aged 45-65 years who had recovered from COVID-19. The chain joins TRBV5-6 to TRBJ1-2; 7 bases fit TRBD1. The CDR3 is CASRPEGAGYGYTF. CDR3 nucleotide sequence: TGTGCCAGCCGGCCCGAGGGGGCTGGCTATGGCTACACCTTC.